Below are 30 T cell receptor beta chains sequenced from a single sample in a study of cytomegalovirus exposure and HLA in healthy donors. The PCR ran on 60 Vbeta and 13 Jbeta primers. Some clones are missing from TCRdb's copy, which holds only in-frame ones; the method was immunoSEQ multiplex PCR. The profile shows roughly 180,000 clones, under 80% of them singletons. Sequenced input: PBMCs. These receptors all come from a woman under 40 in good health and CMV-seropositive.

This chain joins TRBV19 and TRBJ2-5, with TRBD2 matching over 7 bases. The junction had 24 bases not matched to a gene; V was cut back by 1 base and J by 4 bases. The CDR3 extends over 21 amino acids. CDR1 and CDR2 from the germline V gene are LNHDA and SQIVND (reference sequence). The CDR3 DNA follows: TGTGCCAGTAGTATAGGATATGGAATCAACATGGGAGGGGTAGGGAGAGAGACCCAGTACTTC. As protein: CASSIGYGINMGGVGRETQYF.

The chain carries TRBV30 and TRBJ2-5; D is uncertain. Gene TRBJ2-7 matches the end of the DNA better, so the J call may be wrong. This CDR3 contains 16 residues. The germline CDR1 and CDR2 sequences are GTSNPN and SVGIG (reference sequence). This CDR3 is CAWTPPRGRNTYEQYF. Written as DNA, the CDR3 is TGTGCCTGGACCCCTCCCCGAGGAAGAAACACCTACGAGCAGTACTTC.

V usage is TRBV5-6 and J usage is TRBJ2-1, with D perhaps TRBD2 (6 bases). This CDR3 has 14 amino acids. With 1 base removed from V and 7 bases from J, the gap between germline ends came to 12 bases. Germline V lookup: CDR1 SGHDT, CDR2 YYEEEE. CDR3 sequence: CASSLRRGPNEQFF. DNA of the CDR3: TGTGCCAGCAGCTTGAGGAGGGGACCGAATGAGCAGTTCTTC.

This chain uses TRBV5-1 with TRBJ2-3; TRBD2 is a possible D gene (5 bases). The CDR3 is 14 amino acids. Deletions cut 2 bases from V and 6 bases from J, with 13 bases between. CDR1 is SGHRS and CDR2 is YFSETQ in the germline V gene. CDR3 nucleotides: TGCGCCAGCAGCTTCGGACTGACGAGGGATACGCAGTATTTT. This gives the protein CASSFGLTRDTQYF.

V usage is TRBV21-1 and J usage is TRBJ2-2; the table's D call, TRBD2, was not checked against the DNA. TRBV21-1 is described as a pseudogene. This CDR3 is built from 16 residues. The CDR3 DNA reads as TGTGCCAGCAGAGGAGGGGATAGCGGGAACACCGGGGAGCTGTTTTTT. It is translated as CASRGGDSGNTGELFF.

V gene TRBV28 combines with J gene TRBJ1-3, with TRBD1 matching 8 bases. This CDR3 has 16 residues. Germline CDR1 and CDR2: MDHEN and SYDVKM. The J segment lost 1 base and the V segment lost 8 bases, leaving 10 bases of the junction unmatched. The CDR3 protein is CASLASTGVSGNTIYF. CDR3 DNA sequence: TGTGCCAGCTTAGCCTCGACAGGGGTATCTGGAAACACCATATATTTT.

The DNA for the CDR3 is TGCGCCAGCAGCCAAGCCTACCGAATCGACAGGGTAAAGAGCGGCTACACCTTC. Its translation is CASSQAYRIDRVKSGYTF. The chain uses TRBV4-3 and TRBJ1-2; 7 nucleotides line up with TRBD1. Germline CDR1 reads LGHNA; CDR2 reads YSLEER. CDR3 length: 18 residues. The trim removed 1 base at V and 8 bases at J, leaving 19 bases unmatched.

This clone occurred once. This chain uses TRBV19 with TRBJ2-5, with a possible D match to TRBD2 (7 bases). The germline V gene encodes CDR1 LNHDA and CDR2 SQIVND (reference sequence). V lost 4 bases and J lost 6, with 18 bases in between. The CDR3 is 15 residues long. This chain's CDR3 is CASSSVGGPGKTQYF. The CDR3 region has the DNA TGTGCCAGTAGTAGCGTCGGGGGGCCGGGGAAGACCCAGTACTTC.

Comment on this clone: Additional DNA sequences in this sample encode the identical CDR3. The chain employs TRBV29-1 and TRBJ2-2; D is unclear. The germline CDR1 and CDR2 sequences are SQVTM and ANQGSEA. Trimming took off 6 bases at V and 0 bases at J, with 8 bases between the two ends. The CDR3 length is 13 residues. CDR3 region: CSVRDSNTGELFF. The CDR3 DNA reads as TGCAGCGTCCGAGATTCGAACACCGGGGAGCTGTTTTTT.

The chain links TRBV6-6 to TRBJ2-1, with 11 positions matching TRBD1. Per the germline V gene, CDR1 is MNHNY and CDR2 is SVGAGI (reference sequence). V was pared by 7 bases and J by 9 bases, with 14 bases of the junction left unmatched. This CDR3 spans 16 amino acids. CDR3 loop: CASTPRSGTGGSEQFF. The CDR3 nucleotides are TGTGCCAGCACCCCTCGTTCCGGGACAGGGGGAAGTGAGCAGTTCTTC.

V usage is TRBV4-1 and J usage is TRBJ2-5; the D gene is possibly TRBD1 (5 bases). The CDR3 spans 16 residues. Germline V gene data show CDR1 as MGHRA and CDR2 as YSYEKL. The V and J ends lost 4 bases and 0 bases respectively, with 15 bases between them. CDR3 coding DNA: TGCGCCAGCAGCCCCGAAGTCAGGGCGCACCAAGAGACCCAGTACTTC. Protein product: CASSPEVRAHQETQYF.

The CDR3 loop reads CASRAGLRASYEQYF. CDR3 nucleotide sequence: TGTGCCAGCAGGGCGGGACTTCGGGCTTCCTACGAGCAGTACTTC. The gene calls are TRBV27 and TRBJ2-7; TRBD2 might be the D (6 bases). CDR1 and CDR2 (germline): MNHEY, SMNVEV (reference sequence). V was clipped by 6 bases and J by 1 base, with 16 bases between them. The CDR3 sequence is 15 residues long.

The chain joins TRBV19 to TRBJ2-5, with 7 bases lining up with TRBD2. The J segment lost 3 bases and the V segment lost 5 bases, leaving 3 bases of the junction unmatched. CDR3 size: 13 residues. Germline CDR1 and CDR2: LNHDA and SQIVND (reference sequence). The CDR3 loop is CASSGLAEETQYF. The DNA for the CDR3 is TGTGCCAGTAGTGGCCTAGCGGAAGAGACCCAGTACTTC.

The chain couples TRBV7-2 to TRBJ1-5, with a possible D match to TRBD1 (6 bases). Germline V CDR1 and CDR2: SGHTA, FQGNSA. The V end lost 1 base, the J end lost 1 base, and 8 bases lay between the germline ends. CDR3 size: 15 residues. The CDR3 protein is CASSLVDSSNQPQHF. For the CDR3, the DNA is TGTGCCAGCAGCTTAGTGGACAGCAGCAATCAGCCCCAGCATTTT.

This clone was counted a single time. The chain uses TRBV25-1 and TRBJ1-1; possibly TRBD1 for D (5 bases). The CDR3 loop spans 15 amino acids. Trimming cost V 8 bases and J 6 bases, with 22 bases left between them. Germline loops: CDR1 MGHDK, CDR2 SYGVNS. CDR3 residues: CASANSGVWGAEAFF. Here the CDR3 DNA reads TGTGCCAGCGCCAACTCGGGGGTTTGGGGCGCTGAAGCTTTCTTT.

This clone was counted between two and nine times. The chain carries TRBV7-8 and TRBJ2-1; the match to TRBD1 covers 8 bases. Germline CDR1 SGHVS, CDR2 FQNEAQ. This CDR3 contains 15 residues. J was trimmed by 1 base and V by 8 bases; bases with no gene match: 7. CDR3 sequence reads: CASGSGGGSYNEQFF. CDR3 bases: TGTGCCAGCGGATCAGGGGGCGGGTCCTACAATGAGCAGTTCTTC.

This rearrangement joins TRBV28 to TRBJ1-6; possible D gene TRBD1, 5 bases. The V and J ends lost 3 bases and 17 bases respectively, with 14 bases between them. The germline CDR1 and CDR2 sequences are MDHEN and SYDVKM. The CDR3 has 12 amino acids. Here the CDR3 reads CASSLAGLGVHF. DNA for the CDR3: TGTGCCAGCAGTTTGGCAGGGTTGGGTGTCCACTTT.

The V call is TRBV28, the J call TRBJ1-4; weak D call: TRBD1 (6 bases). CDR3 length: 15 residues. Trimming removed 7 bases from V and 8 bases from J, with 20 bases in between. The V gene's germline CDR1 is MDHEN and CDR2 SYDVKM. The CDR3 protein is CASKPPGGRREKLFF. The DNA for the CDR3 is TGTGCCAGCAAACCCCCGGGGGGCCGAAGAGAAAAACTGTTTTTT.

This clone was recorded only once. In nucleotides, the CDR3 is TGTGCCTGGAGTGTCCTAGCTAATTCACCCCTCCACTTT. Protein: CAWSVLANSPLHF. The rearrangement links TRBV30 to TRBJ1-6; D gene unclear. The germline V gene encodes CDR1 GTSNPN and CDR2 SVGIG (reference sequence). Trimming cost V 0 bases and J 6 bases, with 6 bases left between them. The CDR3 runs 13 residues.

The chain is built from TRBV5-4 and TRBJ2-1, with TRBD1 matching 11 bases. This CDR3 comprises 15 residues. J was trimmed by 6 bases and V by 4 bases; bases with no gene match: 6. Germline V gene lookup returns CDR1 SGHNT and CDR2 YYREEE (reference sequence). In nucleotides, the CDR3 is TGTGCCAGCAGCCCGGACAGGGGGCGCTCCAATGAGCAGTTCTTC. It encodes CASSPDRGRSNEQFF.

The chain has TRBV6-1 and TRBJ2-1, with 9 bases lining up with TRBD1. The ends lost 10 bases at V and 9 bases at J; junction bases unmatched: 13. CDR1 MNHNS and CDR2 SASEGT come from the germline V gene. The CDR3 is 14 residues long. The CDR3 coding sequence is TGTGCCATCCCAGAACCGGGACAGGGTACTGAGCAGTTCTTC. Its protein product is CAIPEPGQGTEQFF.

CDR3 nucleotide sequence: TGTGCCAGCAGCAAAGAACGGGTC. It is translated as CASSKERV. The chain joins TRBV21-1 to TRBJ2-7; TRBD2 is the table's D call and was not checked against the DNA. TRBV21-1 has pseudogene status. The CDR3 is 8 amino acids.

V gene TRBV13 combines with J gene TRBJ1-2; 10 bases are a match to TRBD1. The CDR3 has 15 residues. V shed 4 bases, J shed 1 base, and the junction held 3 bases outside the gene matches. CDR1 and CDR2 from the germline V gene are PRHDT and FYEKMQ (reference sequence). This chain's CDR3 is CASSSRDRGNYGYTF. Written as DNA, the CDR3 is TGTGCCAGCAGCTCGAGGGACAGGGGTAACTATGGCTACACCTTC.

This clone showed up just a few times. The chain's CDR3 is CASSVGGVGADTQYF. DNA of the CDR3: TGTGCCAGCAGCGTAGGAGGGGTGGGGGCCGATACGCAGTATTTT. The rearrangement links TRBV9 to TRBJ2-3; the D gene is possibly TRBD1 (6 bases). Trimming left V 0 bases short and J 6 bases short, with 14 bases between. From germline, CDR1 is SGDLS and CDR2 YYNGEE. The CDR3 has 15 amino acids. Together with reference TRBV9 and TRBJ2-3, the CDR3 gives the full variable domain: DSGVTQTPKHLITATGQRVTLRCSPRSGDLSVYWYQQSLDQGLQFLIQYYNGEERAKGNILERFSAQQFPDLHSELNLSSLELGDSALYFCASSVGGVGADTQYFGPGTRLTVL.

The V and J genes are TRBV9 and TRBJ1-1; 7 bases agree with TRBD1. The V gene end was trimmed by 4 bases and the J gene end by 0 bases; junction bases not matched to a gene: 6. Germline loops: CDR1 SGDLS, CDR2 YYNGEE. There are 15 residues in the CDR3. In nucleotides, the CDR3 is TGTGCCAGCAGCCTCACAGGGGACCTGAACACTGAAGCTTTCTTT. Residues: CASSLTGDLNTEAFF.

Regarding this clone: Other DNA sequences in this sample translate to the same CDR3. The chain combines TRBV27 with TRBJ2-3; maybe TRBD2 (7 bases). The germline CDR1 and CDR2 sequences are MNHEY and SMNVEV (reference sequence). Trimming pared 2 bases from V and 8 bases from J, leaving 20 bases between. The CDR3 totals 16 residues. CDR3 bases: TGTGCCAGCAGTTTAAGAGCGGGGCAGGGGCAGCCTACGCAGTATTTT. Translation gives CASSLRAGQGQPTQYF.

This clone was seen only once. DNA of the CDR3: TGTGCCAGTAGTATAATTTTGTGGCAGGAAGCTTTCTTT. Residues: CASSIILWQEAFF. The J gene is TRBJ1-1, the V gene TRBV19, with D hard to call. The ends were cut back, 2 bases at V and 8 bases at J, with 12 bases in the middle. The CDR3 contains 13 residues. Germline loops: CDR1 LNHDA, CDR2 SQIVND (reference sequence). The full variable domain, rest sourced from reference TRBV19 and TRBJ1-1, is DGGITQSPKYLFRKEGQNVTLSCEQNLNHDAMYWYRQDPGQGLRLIYYSQIVNDFQKGDIAEGYSVSREKKESFPLTVTSAQKNPTAFYLCASSIILWQEAFFGQGTRLTVV.

This chain connects TRBV4-3 to TRBJ2-3, with TRBD2 matching 12 bases. V gave up 4 bases and J gave up 4 bases; unmatched junction bases: 9. CDR1 LGHNA and CDR2 YSLEER come from the germline V gene. The CDR3 covers 17 residues. The CDR3 coding sequence is TGCGCCAGCAGCCTCAGAACGACTAGCGGGGGACCAGATACGCAGTATTTT. It is translated as CASSLRTTSGGPDTQYF.

This sequence joins TRBV12-5 and TRBJ1-5; no firm D call. CDR3 length: 17 amino acids. Between the trimmed V and J ends, which lost 6 bases and 0 bases, there was a span of 18 bases. Germline lookup yields CDR1 LGHNT and CDR2 FRNRAP. DNA for the CDR3: TGTGCTAGTGGCTTCACCTCAGCGACCTATAGCAATCAGCCCCAGCATTTT. It yields the protein CASGFTSATYSNQPQHF.

This rearrangement joins TRBV5-1 to TRBJ1-2, with D unclear. The V gene's germline CDR1 is SGHRS and CDR2 YFSETQ. There are 13 residues in the CDR3. V lost 0 bases and J lost 8, with 11 bases in between. The CDR3: CASSLEPRRGYTF. The CDR3 region has the DNA TGCGCCAGCAGCTTGGAGCCCCGGAGGGGCTACACCTTC.